This entry describes one TCR beta chain. Its specificity is not known. All patients experienced relapse after autologous stem cell transplantation, and brentuximab vedotin exposure was variable. The data stem from a study of PD-1 blockade in classical Hodgkin lymphoma. TCRdb keeps only in-frame clones here, not all; method: immunoSEQ multiplex PCR. The sample holds around 45,000 clones; more than 70% are singletons and the top ten take over 8%. The study, taken as a whole, reports: By C4D1 there was a significant rise in CD4+ TCR diversity but not in CD8+ TCR diversity. The drivers behind the repertoire differences, possibly disease activity or prior therapy, remain undefined.

The trim removed 1 base at V and 9 bases at J, leaving 10 bases unmatched. This CDR3 is built from 15 residues. Germline CDR1 and CDR2: SGHAT and FQNNGV. The specimen comprised peripheral blood mononuclear cells (PBMCs), sampled at baseline. This TCR was sampled from a human donor with classical Hodgkin lymphoma. This chain connects TRBV11-2 to TRBJ2-3, with TRBD1 matching 7 bases. The CDR3 reads CASSLGGQRIDTQYF. CDR3 in DNA: TGTGCCAGCAGCTTAGGGGGACAGAGAATAGACACGCAGTATTTT.